This TCR beta chain emerged from a study of blood T cell repertoires in COVID-19 (dated by TCRdb to 2020 to 2022). Looking at the study overall: The collaborator samples originated in the United States, Italy and Spain and spanned the acute and convalescent phases of COVID-19. The material from the prospective study consisted of cDNA or gDNA derived from T cells, B-cell-depleted T cells, or PBMCs. Where available, HLA class I and class II types were taken from metadata supplied by the sample provider and were not determined by assay-based typing. A de-identified subject ID, COVID-19 status, age in years and sex were almost always included in the sample metadata. The repertoires were made available in a free public database intended to serve as a resource for research on the immune response to SARS-CoV-2. Deeply sampled blood TCRbeta repertoires from subjects exposed to, actively infected with, or recovered from COVID-19 were included in the dataset. The samples were drawn from the first 160 participants of the ongoing ImmuneRACE study and from over a thousand subjects provided by 6 global collaborators. What the study reported, not specific to this receptor: Clinical and demographic metadata were provided uncurated, with the amount varying by source and participant.

One collaborating source in Seattle enrolled patients while the patients were actively infected and followed the patients over time throughout the course of disease. Collaborating institutions collected whole blood in K2EDTA tubes following their own protocols. For TCRbeta analysis, collaborators shipped samples in one of three forms: frozen whole blood, isolated PBMCs, or DNA extracted from either of those sample types. TCRbeta CDR3 regions were amplified from genomic DNA using the immunoSEQ Assay, a bias-controlled multiplex PCR. As for the authors' bioinformatics: Within the assay, amplification of reference gene primers was used to estimate how many nucleated cells each sample contained. To quantify the absolute abundance of each unique TCRbeta CDR3 rearrangement, sequence reads were collapsed and filtered. Productive Simpson clonality was computed per sample as the square root of Simpson's diversity index over productive rearrangements. The table comes from immuneACCESS by way of TCRdb, which keeps in-frame sequences with V and J called. Part of the clones is missing from these tables; in studies checked, under half for an unresolved V gene and the rest for unknown reasons. The DNA was the basis for D and trimming; V, J and clone size are from that table. This sample has around 150,000 clones in its table, and around 82% of those were observed once. The top ten clonotypes cover approximately 7% of the sample.

On this clone itself: No antigen is known for it. One base away there is no much larger clone; base qualities are not given.

CDR3 length: 15 amino acids, cysteine to phenylalanine. The only DNA kept is the CDR3, 45 bases in frame from the first base. V loses 6 bases, J loses 0 bases, and the germline ends lie 13 bases apart. Taken from the germline V gene, the CDR1 and CDR2 loops are SNHLY and FYNNEI. The specimen was peripheral blood. This sequence uses TRBV2 and TRBJ2-3; the best D guess is TRBD1, with 5 bases matching. The source of this sequence is a woman in her thirties or forties with COVID-19, enrolled during active disease. The DNA is TGTGCCAGCAGGGGGCGGCCGGCAAGCACAGATACGCAGTATTTT. It encodes CASRGRPASTDTQYF.